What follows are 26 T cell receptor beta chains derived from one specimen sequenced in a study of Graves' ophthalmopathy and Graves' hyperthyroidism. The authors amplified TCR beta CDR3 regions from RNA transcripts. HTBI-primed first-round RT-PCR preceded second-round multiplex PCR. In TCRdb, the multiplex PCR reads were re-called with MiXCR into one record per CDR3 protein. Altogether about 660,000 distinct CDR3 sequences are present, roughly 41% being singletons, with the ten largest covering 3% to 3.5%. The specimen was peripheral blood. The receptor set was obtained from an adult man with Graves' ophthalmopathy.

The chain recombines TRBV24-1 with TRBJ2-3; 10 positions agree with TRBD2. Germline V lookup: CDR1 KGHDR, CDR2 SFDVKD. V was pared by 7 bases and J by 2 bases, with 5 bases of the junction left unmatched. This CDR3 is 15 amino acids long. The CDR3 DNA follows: TGTGCCACCAGCCCCGGGACTAGCGCCACAGATACGCAGTATTTT. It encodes CATSPGTSATDTQYF.

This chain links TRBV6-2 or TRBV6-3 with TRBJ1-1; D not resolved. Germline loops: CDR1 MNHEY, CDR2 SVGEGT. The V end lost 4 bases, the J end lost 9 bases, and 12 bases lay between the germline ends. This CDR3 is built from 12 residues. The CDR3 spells CASSSPAGQAFF. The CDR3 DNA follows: TGTGCCAGCAGTTCCCCCGCTGGACAAGCTTTCTTT.

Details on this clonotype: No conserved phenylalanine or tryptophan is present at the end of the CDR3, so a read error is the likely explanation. The chain's CDR3 is CASSFRPLAGDGETQYL. CDR3 DNA: TGCGCCAGCAGCTTCCGTCCACTAGCGGGAGATGGGGAGACCCAGTACCTC. This chain links TRBV5-1 with TRBJ2-5; 11 bases match TRBD2. Germline CDR1 SGHRS, CDR2 YFSETQ. This CDR3 has 17 amino acids. J lost 5 bases, V lost 2 bases, and 11 bases had no gene match.

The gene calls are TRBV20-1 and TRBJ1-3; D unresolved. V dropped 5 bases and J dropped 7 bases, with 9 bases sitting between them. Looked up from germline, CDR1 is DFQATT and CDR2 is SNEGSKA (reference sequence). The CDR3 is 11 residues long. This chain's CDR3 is CSAPGLNTIYF. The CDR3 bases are TGCAGTGCTCCAGGCCTGAACACCATATATTTT.

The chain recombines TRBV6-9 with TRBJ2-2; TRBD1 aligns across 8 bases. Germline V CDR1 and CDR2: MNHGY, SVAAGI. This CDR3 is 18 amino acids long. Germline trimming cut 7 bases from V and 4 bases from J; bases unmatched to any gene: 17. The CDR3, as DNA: TGTGCCAGCACCGTACCCTCGACGGGACAGGTAGTCACCGGGGAGCTGTTTTTT. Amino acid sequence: CASTVPSTGQVVTGELFF.

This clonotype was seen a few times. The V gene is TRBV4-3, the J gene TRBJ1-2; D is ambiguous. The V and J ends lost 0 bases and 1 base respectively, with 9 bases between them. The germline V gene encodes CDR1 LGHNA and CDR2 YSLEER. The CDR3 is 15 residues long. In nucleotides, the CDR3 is TGCGCCAGCAGCCAAGACTGGGAGCATAACTATGGCTACACCTTC. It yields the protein CASSQDWEHNYGYTF.

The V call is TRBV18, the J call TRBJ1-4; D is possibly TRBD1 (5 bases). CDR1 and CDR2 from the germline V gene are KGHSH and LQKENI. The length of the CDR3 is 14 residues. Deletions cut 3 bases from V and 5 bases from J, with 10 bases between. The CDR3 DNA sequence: TGTGCCAGCTCACCCAGGGAAACCAATGAAAAACTGTTTTTT. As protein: CASSPRETNEKLFF.

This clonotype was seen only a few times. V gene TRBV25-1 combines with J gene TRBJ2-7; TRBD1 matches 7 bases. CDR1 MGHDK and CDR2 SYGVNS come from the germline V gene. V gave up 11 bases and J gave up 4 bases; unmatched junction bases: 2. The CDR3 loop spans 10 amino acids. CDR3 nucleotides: TGTGCCCGGACAGGATACGAGCAGTACTTC. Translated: CARTGYEQYF.

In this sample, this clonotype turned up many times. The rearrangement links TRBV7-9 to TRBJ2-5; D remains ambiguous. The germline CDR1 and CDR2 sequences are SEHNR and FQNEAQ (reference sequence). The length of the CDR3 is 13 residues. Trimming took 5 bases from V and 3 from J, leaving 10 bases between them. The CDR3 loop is CASSPSNKETQYF. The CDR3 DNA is TGTGCCAGCAGCCCGTCGAATAAAGAGACCCAGTACTTC.

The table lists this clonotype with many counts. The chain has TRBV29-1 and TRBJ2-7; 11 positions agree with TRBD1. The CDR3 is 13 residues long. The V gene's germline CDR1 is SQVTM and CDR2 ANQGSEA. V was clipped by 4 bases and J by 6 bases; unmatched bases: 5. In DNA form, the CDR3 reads TGCAGCGTTGGACCGGGACAGGGGGTCGAGCAGTACTTC. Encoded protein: CSVGPGQGVEQYF.

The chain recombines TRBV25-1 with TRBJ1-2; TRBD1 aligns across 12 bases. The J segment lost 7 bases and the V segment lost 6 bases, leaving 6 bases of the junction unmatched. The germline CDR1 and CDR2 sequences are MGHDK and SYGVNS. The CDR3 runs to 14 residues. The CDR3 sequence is CASRTGQGAGGYTF. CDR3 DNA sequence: TGTGCCAGCAGAACGGGACAGGGGGCGGGTGGCTACACCTTC.

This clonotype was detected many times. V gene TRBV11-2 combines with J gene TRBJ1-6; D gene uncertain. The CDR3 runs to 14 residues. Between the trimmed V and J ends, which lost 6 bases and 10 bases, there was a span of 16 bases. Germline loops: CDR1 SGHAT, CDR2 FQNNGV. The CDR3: CASSRGVQRSPLHF. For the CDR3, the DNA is TGTGCCAGCAGTCGAGGAGTACAGAGGTCACCCCTCCACTTT.

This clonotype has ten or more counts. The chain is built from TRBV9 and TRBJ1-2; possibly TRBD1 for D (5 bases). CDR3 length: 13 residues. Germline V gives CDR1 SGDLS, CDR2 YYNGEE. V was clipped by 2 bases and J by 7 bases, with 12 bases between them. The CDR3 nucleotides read TGTGCCAGCAGCGTTAGTATTGGGGGTGGCTACACCTTC. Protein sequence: CASSVSIGGGYTF.

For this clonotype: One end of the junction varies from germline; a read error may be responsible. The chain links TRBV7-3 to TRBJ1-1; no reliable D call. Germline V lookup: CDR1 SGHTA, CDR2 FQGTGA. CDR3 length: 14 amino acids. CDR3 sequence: CASSQDGGLGEAFF. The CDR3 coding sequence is TGCGCCAGCAGCCAAGACGGAGGGCTTGGTGAAGCTTTCTTT.

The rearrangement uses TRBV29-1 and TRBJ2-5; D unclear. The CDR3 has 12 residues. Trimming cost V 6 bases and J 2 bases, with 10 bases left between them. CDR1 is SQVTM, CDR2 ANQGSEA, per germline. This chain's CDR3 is CSVSVGQETQYF. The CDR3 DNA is TGCAGCGTGTCCGTGGGACAAGAGACCCAGTACTTC.

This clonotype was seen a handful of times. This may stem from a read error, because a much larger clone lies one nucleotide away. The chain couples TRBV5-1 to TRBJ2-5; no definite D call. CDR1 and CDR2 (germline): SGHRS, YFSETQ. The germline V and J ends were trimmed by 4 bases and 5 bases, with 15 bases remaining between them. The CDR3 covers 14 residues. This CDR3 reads CASSLVGLSETQYF. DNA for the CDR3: TGCGCCAGCAGCCTCGTTGGTCTATCGGAGACCCAGTACTTC.

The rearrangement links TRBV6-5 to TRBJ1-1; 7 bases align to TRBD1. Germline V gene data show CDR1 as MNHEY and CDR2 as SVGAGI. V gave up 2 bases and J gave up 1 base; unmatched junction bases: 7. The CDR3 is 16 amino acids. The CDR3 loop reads CASSYTTGPGNTEAFF. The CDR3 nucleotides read TGTGCCAGCAGTTACACGACAGGGCCAGGGAACACTGAAGCTTTCTTT.

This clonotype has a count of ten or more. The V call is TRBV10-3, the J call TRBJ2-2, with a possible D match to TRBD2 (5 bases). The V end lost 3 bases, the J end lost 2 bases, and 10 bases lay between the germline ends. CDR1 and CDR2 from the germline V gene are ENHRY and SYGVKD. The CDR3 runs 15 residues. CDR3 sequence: CAISDSTGNTGELFF. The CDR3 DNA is TGTGCCATCAGTGACTCCACGGGAAACACCGGGGAGCTGTTTTTT.

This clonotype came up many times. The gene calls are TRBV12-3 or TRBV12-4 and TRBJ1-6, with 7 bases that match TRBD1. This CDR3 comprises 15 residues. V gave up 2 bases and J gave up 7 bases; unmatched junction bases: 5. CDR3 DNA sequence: TGTGCCAGCAGTTTAAAGGGGGCTGGGAATTCACCCCTCCACTTT. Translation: CASSLKGAGNSPLHF.

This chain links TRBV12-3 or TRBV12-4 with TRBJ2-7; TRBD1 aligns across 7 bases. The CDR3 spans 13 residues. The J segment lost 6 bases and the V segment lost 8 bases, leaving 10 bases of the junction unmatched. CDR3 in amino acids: CASSPTDRLEQYF. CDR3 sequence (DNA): TGTGCCAGCTCACCGACGGACAGGCTCGAGCAGTACTTC.

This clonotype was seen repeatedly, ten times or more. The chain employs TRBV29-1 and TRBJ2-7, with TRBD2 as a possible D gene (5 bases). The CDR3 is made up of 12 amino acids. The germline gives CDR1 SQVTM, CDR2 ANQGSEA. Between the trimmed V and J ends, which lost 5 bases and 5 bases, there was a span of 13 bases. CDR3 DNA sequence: TGCAGCGTTTCCTTGGACTTGGACGAGCAGTACTTC. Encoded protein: CSVSLDLDEQYF.

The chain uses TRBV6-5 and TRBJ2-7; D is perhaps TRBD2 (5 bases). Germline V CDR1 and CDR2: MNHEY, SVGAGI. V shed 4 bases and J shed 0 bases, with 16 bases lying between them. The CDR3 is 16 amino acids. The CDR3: CASSFWGWAGSYEQYF. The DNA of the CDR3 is TGTGCCAGCAGTTTTTGGGGTTGGGCGGGCTCCTACGAGCAGTACTTC.

The DNA for the CDR3 is TGTGCCAGCTCACCCGGGGCTAGCGGGTTTTCCTACGAGCAGTACTTC. This encodes CASSPGASGFSYEQYF. The chain recombines TRBV10-3 with TRBJ2-7, with TRBD2 matching over 8 bases. This CDR3 is 16 amino acids long. CDR1 and CDR2 from the germline V gene are ENHRY and SYGVKD. The ends lost 10 bases at V and 1 base at J; junction bases unmatched: 15.

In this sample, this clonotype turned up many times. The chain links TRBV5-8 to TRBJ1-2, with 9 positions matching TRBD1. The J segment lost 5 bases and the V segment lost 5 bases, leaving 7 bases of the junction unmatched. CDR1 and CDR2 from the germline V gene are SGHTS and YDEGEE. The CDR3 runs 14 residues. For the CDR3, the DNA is TGTGCCAGCAGACGGGCCGGGACAGGGTATGGCTACACCTTC. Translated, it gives CASRRAGTGYGYTF.

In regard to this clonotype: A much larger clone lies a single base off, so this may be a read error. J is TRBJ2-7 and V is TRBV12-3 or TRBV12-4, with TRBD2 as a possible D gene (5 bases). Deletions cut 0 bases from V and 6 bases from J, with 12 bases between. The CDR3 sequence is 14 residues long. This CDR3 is CASSLAGSRFEQYF. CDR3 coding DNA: TGTGCCAGCAGTTTAGCGGGGAGTAGGTTCGAGCAGTACTTC.

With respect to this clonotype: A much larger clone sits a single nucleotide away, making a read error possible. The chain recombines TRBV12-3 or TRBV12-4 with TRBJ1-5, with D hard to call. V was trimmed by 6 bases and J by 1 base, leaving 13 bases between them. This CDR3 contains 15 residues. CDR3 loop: CASRGSGESNQPQHF. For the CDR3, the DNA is TGTGCCAGCAGGGGATCCGGGGAGAGCAATCAGCCCCAGCATTTT.